The table lists the clone carrying this T cell receptor beta chain with a count of one. This CDR3 contains 13 residues. Germline V gives CDR1 MDHEN, CDR2 SYDVKM. V lost 5 bases, J lost 0 bases, and 6 bases lay in between. In the original workflow: Estimation of nucleated cell counts was performed using reference gene primer amplification. The protocol was immunoSEQ multiplex PCR, while the TCRdb copy is restricted to in-frame clones and leaves out a portion. V, J and clone size are taken as reported in that table, and D and trimming were inferred from the DNA itself. Here the sample spans some 160,000 clones, 70% to 80% being singletons. These data are taken from a study of blood T cell repertoires in COVID-19. Study in general: Samples of COVID-19 (acute and convalescent) were obtained from the United States, Italy and Spain.

Participant age was roughly 18 to 89 years, and participants resided in roughly 25 US areas. The sample comprised PBMCs or T cells enriched from blood (not recorded which). The TCR originated in a woman in her 70s in a cohort exposed to, infected with or recovered from COVID-19 (not recorded which). The chain employs TRBV28 and TRBJ2-3; D is unclear. Here the CDR3 DNA reads TGTGCCAGCAGTACTACTAGCACAGATACGCAGTATTTT. Amino acids: CASSTTSTDTQYF.